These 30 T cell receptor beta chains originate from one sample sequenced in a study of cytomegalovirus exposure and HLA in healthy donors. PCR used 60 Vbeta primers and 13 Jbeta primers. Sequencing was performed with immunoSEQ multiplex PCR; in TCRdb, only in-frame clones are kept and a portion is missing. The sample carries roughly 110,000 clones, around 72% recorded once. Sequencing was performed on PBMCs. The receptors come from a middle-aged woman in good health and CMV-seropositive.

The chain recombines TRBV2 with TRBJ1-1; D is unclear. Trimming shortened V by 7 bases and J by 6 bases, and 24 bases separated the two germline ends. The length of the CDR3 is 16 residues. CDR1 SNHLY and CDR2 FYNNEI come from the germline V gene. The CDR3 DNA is TGTGCCAGCAACCAGGAGTGGCGGGGTTCCCTGCCTGAAGCTTTCTTT. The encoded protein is CASNQEWRGSLPEAFF.

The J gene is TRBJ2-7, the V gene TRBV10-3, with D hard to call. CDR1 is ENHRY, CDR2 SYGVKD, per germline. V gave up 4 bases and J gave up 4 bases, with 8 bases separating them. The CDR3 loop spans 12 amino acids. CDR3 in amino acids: CAISGAAYEQYF. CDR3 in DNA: TGTGCCATCAGTGGGGCCGCTTACGAGCAGTACTTC.

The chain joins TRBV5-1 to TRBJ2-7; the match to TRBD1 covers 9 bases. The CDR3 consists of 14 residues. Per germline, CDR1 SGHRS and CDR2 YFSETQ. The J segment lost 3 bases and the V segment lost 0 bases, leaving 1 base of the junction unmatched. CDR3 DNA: TGCGCCAGCAGCTTGGGGGGACAGGGCTACGAGCAGTACTTC. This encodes CASSLGGQGYEQYF.

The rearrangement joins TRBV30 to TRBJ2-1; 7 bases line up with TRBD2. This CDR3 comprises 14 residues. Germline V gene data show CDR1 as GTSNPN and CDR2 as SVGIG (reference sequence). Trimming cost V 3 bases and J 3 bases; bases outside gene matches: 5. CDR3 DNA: TGTGCCTGGAGCGGGGGGATTCACTACAATGAGCAGTTCTTC. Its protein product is CAWSGGIHYNEQFF.

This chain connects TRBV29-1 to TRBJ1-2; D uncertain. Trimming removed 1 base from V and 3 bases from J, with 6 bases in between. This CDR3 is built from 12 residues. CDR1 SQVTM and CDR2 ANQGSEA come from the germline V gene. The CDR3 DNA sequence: TGCAGCGTTGAAGGCGGGGACTATGGCTACACCTTC. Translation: CSVEGGDYGYTF.

The CDR3 reads CATTYTQGRPDNQPQHF. The CDR3 DNA is TGTGCCACCACTTATACACAGGGGCGACCCGACAATCAGCCCCAGCATTTT. This chain uses TRBV6-4 with TRBJ1-5; 7 bases are a match to TRBD1. V was pared by 10 bases and J by 3 bases, with 18 bases of the junction left unmatched. Germline-derived CDR1 and CDR2 are MRHNA and SNTAGT. The CDR3 has 17 residues.

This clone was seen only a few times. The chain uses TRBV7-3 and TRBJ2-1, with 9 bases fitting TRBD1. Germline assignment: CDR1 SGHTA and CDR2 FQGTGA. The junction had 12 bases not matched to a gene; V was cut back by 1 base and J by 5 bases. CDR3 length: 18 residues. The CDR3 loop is CASSLNPGQGSADNEQFF. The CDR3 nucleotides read TGTGCCAGCAGCTTAAACCCGGGACAGGGTTCGGCCGACAATGAGCAGTTCTTC.

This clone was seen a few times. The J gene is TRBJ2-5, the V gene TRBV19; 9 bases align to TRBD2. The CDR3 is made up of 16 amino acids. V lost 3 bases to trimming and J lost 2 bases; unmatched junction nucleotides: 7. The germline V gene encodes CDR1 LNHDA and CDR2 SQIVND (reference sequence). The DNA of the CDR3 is TGTGCCAGTAGTATTCAGCGGCTAGCGGGGCAAGAGACCCAGTACTTC. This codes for CASSIQRLAGQETQYF.

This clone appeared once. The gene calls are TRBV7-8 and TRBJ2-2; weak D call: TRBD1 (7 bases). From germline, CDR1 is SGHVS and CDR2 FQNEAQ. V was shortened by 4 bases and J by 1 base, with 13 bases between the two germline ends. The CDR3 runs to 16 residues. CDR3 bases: TGTGCCAGCAGCTGGGGGCAGGGGGGGAACACCGGGGAGCTGTTTTTT. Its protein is CASSWGQGGNTGELFF.

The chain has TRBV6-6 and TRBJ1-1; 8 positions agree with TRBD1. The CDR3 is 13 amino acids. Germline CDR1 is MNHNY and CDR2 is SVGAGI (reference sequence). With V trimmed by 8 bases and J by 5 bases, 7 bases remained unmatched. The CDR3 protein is CASETGGLTEAFF. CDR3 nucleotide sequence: TGTGCCAGCGAAACAGGGGGATTAACTGAAGCTTTCTTT.

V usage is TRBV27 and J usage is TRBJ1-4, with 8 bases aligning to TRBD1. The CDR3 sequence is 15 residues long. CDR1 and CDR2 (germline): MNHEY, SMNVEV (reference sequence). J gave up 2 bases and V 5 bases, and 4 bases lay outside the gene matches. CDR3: CASSGQGATNEKLFF. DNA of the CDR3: TGTGCCAGCAGTGGCCAGGGGGCCACTAATGAAAAACTGTTTTTT. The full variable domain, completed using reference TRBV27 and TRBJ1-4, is EAQVTQNPRYLITVTGKKLTVTCSQNMNHEYMSWYRQDPGLGLRQIYYSMNVEVTDKGDVPEGYKVSRKEKRNFPLILESPSPNQTSLYFCASSGQGATNEKLFFGSGTQLSVL.

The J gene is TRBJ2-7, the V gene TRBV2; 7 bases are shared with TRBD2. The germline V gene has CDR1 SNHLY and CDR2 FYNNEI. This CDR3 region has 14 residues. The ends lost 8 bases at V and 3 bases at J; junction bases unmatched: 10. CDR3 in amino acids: CASFRDYNGYEQYF. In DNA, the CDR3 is TGTGCCAGCTTCCGGGACTACAACGGCTACGAGCAGTACTTC.

Here the CDR3 DNA reads TGTGCCAGCAGCCACGGACAGGGCCTCAATGAGCAGTTCTTC. Translating gives CASSHGQGLNEQFF. The chain couples TRBV7-2 to TRBJ2-1; TRBD1 matches 8 bases. V lost 5 bases, J lost 6 bases, and 6 bases stayed unmatched. CDR3 length: 14 amino acids. Germline lookup yields CDR1 SGHTA and CDR2 FQGNSA.

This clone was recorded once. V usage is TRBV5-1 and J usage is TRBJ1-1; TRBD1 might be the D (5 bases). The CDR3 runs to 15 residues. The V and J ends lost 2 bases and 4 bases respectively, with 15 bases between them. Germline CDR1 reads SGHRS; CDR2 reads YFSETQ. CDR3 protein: CASSFQTAGGTEAFF. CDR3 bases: TGCGCCAGCAGCTTCCAAACTGCCGGGGGCACTGAAGCTTTCTTT.

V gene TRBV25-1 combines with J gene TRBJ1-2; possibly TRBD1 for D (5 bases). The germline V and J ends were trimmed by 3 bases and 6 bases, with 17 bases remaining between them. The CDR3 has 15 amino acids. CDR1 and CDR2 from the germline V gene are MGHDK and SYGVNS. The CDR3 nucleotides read TGTGCCAGCAGTGACCCCGGGGGTCCGTATAATGGCTACACCTTC. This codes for CASSDPGGPYNGYTF.

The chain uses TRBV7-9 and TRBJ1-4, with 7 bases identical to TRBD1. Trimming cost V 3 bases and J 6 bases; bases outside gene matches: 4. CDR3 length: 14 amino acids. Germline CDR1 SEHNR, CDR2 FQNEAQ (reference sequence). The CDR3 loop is CASSFLTGDEKLFF. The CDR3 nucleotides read TGTGCCAGCAGCTTTCTCACAGGGGATGAAAAACTGTTTTTT.

CDR3 sequence (DNA): TGTGCCTGGAGTGTGACAGGGGGTGAAAAACTGTTTTTT. It encodes CAWSVTGGEKLFF. The chain has TRBV30 and TRBJ1-4; 9 nucleotides agree with TRBD1. The V gene's germline CDR1 is GTSNPN and CDR2 SVGIG (reference sequence). The CDR3 contains 13 residues. With 0 bases clipped from V and 7 bases from J, the junction kept 0 bases outside the gene matches.

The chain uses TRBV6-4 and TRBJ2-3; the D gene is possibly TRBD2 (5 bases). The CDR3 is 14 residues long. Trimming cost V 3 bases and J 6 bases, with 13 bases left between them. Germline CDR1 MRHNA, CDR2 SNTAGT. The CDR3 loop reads CASSEEAEQDTQYF. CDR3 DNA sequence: TGTGCCAGCAGTGAAGAAGCGGAGCAGGATACGCAGTATTTT.

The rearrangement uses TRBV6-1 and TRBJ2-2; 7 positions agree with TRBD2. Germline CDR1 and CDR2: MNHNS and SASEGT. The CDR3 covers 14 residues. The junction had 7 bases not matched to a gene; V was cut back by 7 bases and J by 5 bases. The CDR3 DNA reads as TGTGCCAGCACCTACTGGGGGGGGACCGGGGAGCTGTTTTTT. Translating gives CASTYWGGTGELFF.

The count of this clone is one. The CDR3 loop is CAWSIQGSTEAFF. The DNA for the CDR3 is TGTGCCTGGAGTATTCAGGGATCCACTGAAGCTTTCTTT. The chain carries TRBV30 and TRBJ1-1; tentatively, D is TRBD1 (5 bases). Germline CDR1 is GTSNPN and CDR2 is SVGIG (reference sequence). The CDR3 length is 13 residues. V was shortened by 2 bases and J by 4 bases, with 11 bases between the two germline ends.

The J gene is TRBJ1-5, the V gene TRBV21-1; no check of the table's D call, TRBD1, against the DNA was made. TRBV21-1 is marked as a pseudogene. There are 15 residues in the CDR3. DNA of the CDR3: TGTGCCAGCAGCCGTACAGGGAGCGGCAATCAGCCCCAGCATTTT. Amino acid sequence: CASSRTGSGNQPQHF.

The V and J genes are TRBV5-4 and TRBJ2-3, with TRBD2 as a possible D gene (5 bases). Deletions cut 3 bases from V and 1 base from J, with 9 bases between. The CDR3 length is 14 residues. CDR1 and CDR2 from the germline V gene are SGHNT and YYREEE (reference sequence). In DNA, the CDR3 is TGTGCCAGCAGCTCTTACGGGGGCACAGATACGCAGTATTTT. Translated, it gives CASSSYGGTDTQYF. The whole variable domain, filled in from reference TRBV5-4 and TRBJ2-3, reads ETGVTQSPTHLIKTRGQQVTLRCSSQSGHNTVSWYQQALGQGPQFIFQYYREEENGRGNFPPRFSGLQFPNYSSELNVNALELDDSALYLCASSSYGGTDTQYFGPGTRLTVL.

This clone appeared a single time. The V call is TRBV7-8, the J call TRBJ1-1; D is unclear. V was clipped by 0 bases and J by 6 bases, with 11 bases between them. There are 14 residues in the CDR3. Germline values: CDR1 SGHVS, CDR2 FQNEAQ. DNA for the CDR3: TGTGCCAGCAGCTTAGCTAAAGACACACCTGAAGCTTTCTTT. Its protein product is CASSLAKDTPEAFF. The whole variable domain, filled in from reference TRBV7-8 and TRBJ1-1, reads GAGVSQSPRYKVAKRGQDVALRCDPISGHVSLFWYQQALGQGPEFLTYFQNEAQLDKSGLPSDRFFAERPEGSVSTLKIQRTQQEDSAVYLCASSLAKDTPEAFFGQGTRLTVV.

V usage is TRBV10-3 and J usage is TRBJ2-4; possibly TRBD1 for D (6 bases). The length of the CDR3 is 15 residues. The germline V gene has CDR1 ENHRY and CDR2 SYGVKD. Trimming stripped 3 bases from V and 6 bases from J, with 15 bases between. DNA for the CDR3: TGTGCCATCAGTGACTCAGGGGCAAGGGGAAACATTCAGTACTTC. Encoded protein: CAISDSGARGNIQYF.

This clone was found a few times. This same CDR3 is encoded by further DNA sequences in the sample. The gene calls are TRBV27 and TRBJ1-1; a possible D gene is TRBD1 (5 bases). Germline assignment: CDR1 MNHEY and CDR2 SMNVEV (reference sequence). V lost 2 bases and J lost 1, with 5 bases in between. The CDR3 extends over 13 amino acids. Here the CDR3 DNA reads TGTGCCAGCAGTTTACAGGGGAACACTGAAGCTTTCTTT. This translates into CASSLQGNTEAFF.

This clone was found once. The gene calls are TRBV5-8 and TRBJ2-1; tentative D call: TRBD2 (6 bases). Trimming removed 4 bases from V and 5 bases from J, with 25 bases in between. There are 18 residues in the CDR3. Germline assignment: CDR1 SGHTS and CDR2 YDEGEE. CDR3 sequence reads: CASSPPGSGGKENNEQFF. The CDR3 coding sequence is TGTGCCAGCAGCCCGCCGGGTAGCGGAGGAAAAGAAAACAATGAGCAGTTCTTC.

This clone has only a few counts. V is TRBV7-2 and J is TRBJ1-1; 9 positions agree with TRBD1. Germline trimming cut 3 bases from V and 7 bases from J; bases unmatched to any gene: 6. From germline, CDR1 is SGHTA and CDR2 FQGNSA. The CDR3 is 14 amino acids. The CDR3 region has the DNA TGTGCCAGCAGCTTTTCGACAGGGGGGAGTGAAGCTTTCTTT. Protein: CASSFSTGGSEAFF.

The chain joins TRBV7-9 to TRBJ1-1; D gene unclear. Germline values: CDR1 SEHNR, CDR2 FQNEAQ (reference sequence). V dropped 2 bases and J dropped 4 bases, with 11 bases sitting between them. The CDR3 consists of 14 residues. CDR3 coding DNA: TGTGCCAGCAGCTTACCGACTGGTGGCACTGAAGCTTTCTTT. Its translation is CASSLPTGGTEAFF. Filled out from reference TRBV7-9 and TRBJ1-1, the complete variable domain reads DTGVSQNPRHKITKRGQNVTFRCDPISEHNRLYWYRQTLGQGPEFLTYFQNEAQLEKSRLLSDRFSAERPKGSFSTLEIQRTEQGDSAMYLCASSLPTGGTEAFFGQGTRLTVV.

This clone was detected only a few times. The CDR3, as DNA: TGTGCCAGCAGTGAGCTAGGAAACACCATATATTTT. As protein: CASSELGNTIYF. V gene TRBV2 combines with J gene TRBJ1-3; the D is unclear. Per the germline V gene, CDR1 is SNHLY and CDR2 is FYNNEI. The V and J ends lost 3 bases and 4 bases respectively, with 4 bases between them. This CDR3 region has 12 residues.

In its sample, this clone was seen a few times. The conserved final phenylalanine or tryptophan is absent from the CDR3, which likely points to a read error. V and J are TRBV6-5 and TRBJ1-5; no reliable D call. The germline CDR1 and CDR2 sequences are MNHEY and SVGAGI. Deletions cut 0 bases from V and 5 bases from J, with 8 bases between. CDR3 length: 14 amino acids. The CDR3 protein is CASSYSGRDQPQHV. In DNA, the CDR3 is TGTGCCAGCAGTTACTCAGGGAGGGATCAGCCCCAGCATGTT.